A selection of T cell receptor beta chains follows, all from one sample in a study of human thymus T cells. Sequencing used immunoSEQ multiplex PCR; TCRdb keeps in-frame clones, though not all of them. The sample consists of tens of thousands of clones, about 94% of them appearing once. The sample comprised blood. These receptors were taken from a boy in the first two years of life with a congenital heart defect but otherwise immunologically healthy. Each CDR3 is given with its conserved first and last residue. D genes are given only for firm matches. Clone sizes are given selectively: once, few, many, or a class where the clone is expanded.

>TRBJ2-4|TRBD1|-|TRBV5-4
TGTGCCAGCAGCACCCGGACAGGGGGCTTAAACATTCAGTACTTC
CASSTRTGGLNIQYF
>TRBJ2-3|-|-|TRBV30
TGTGCCTGGAGTGTGCCCGGGACAGATACGCAGTATTTT
CAWSVPGTDTQYF
>TRBJ1-2|-|few|TRBV15
TGTGCCACCAGCAGAGAAATGGGGGTCTATGGCTACACCTTC
CATSREMGVYGYTF
>TRBJ2-5|-|-|TRBV10-2
TGCGCCAGCAGTGAGTCGTGGCGACAAGAGACCCAGTACTTC
CASSESWRQETQYF
>TRBJ2-1|-|-|TRBV20-1
TGCAGCTCCAAAAGCTACAATGAGCAGTTCTTC
CSSKSYNEQFF
>TRBJ1-5|-|-|TRBV7-2
TGTGCCAGCAGCTTAGTCAGGCAGAGCAATCAGCCCCAGCATTTT
CASSLVRQSNQPQHF
>TRBJ1-1|-|-|TRBV6-6
TGTGCCAGCAGTTACCCGAGGGGGGATGAAGCTTTCTTT
CASSYPRGDEAFF
>TRBJ1-1|-|-|TRBV10-3
TGTGCCATCAGTGACAGACTCACTGAAGCTTTCTTT
CAISDRLTEAFF
>TRBJ2-2|TRBD2|few|TRBV2
TGTGCCAGCAGCGCCCGGACTAGCGGGGGCCTCCTGTTTTTT
CASSARTSGGLLFF
>TRBJ1-3|-|-|TRBV4-1
TGCGCCAGCAGGGGCAGTCACTCTGGAAACACCATATATTTT
CASRGSHSGNTIYF
>TRBJ1-2|-|few|TRBV6-1
TGTGCCAGCAGGGACAATAACTATGGCTACACCTTC
CASRDNNYGYTF
>TRBJ1-3|-|-|TRBV30
TGTGCCTGGAGTGTCCCGAGTGAGGGCTCTGGAAACACCATATATTTT
CAWSVPSEGSGNTIYF
>TRBJ2-3|-|-|TRBV7-2
TGTGCCAGCAGCCCGGGACGCGCGGTGGGGCAGTATTTT
CASSPGRAVGQYF
>TRBJ1-2|-|-|TRBV27
TGTGCCAGCAGTTTATCCACAGTAACAGGAGGCTACACCTTC
CASSLSTVTGGYTF
>TRBJ1-4|TRBD1|-|TRBV10-2
TGCGCCAGCAGTGACCGAGAGGGGGCGGGAGAAAAACTGTTTTTT
CASSDREGAGEKLFF
>TRBJ1-3|-|-|TRBV28
TGTGCCAGCAGTTTCGAGGGAAACACCATATATTTT
CASSFEGNTIYF